This entry lists 20 T cell receptor beta chains sequenced from one sample in a study of blood T cells in healthy people across ages. Together with a sample-barcoded 5' primer, a J-beta primer mix was included in a second PCR lasting about 7 to 12 cycles. TCRdb re-called the 5' RACE reads through MiXCR, storing one row per CDR3 protein. The sample lists approximately 360,000 distinct CDR3 sequences, roughly half occurring once. Sequenced: blood. The receptors here all came from a man in his 60s in good health.

The V and J genes are TRBV4-3 and TRBJ1-2; TRBD1 matches 7 bases. The V segment lost 0 bases and the J segment 4 bases; nucleotides outside the gene matches: 5. There are 15 residues in the CDR3. Looked up from germline, CDR1 is LGHNA and CDR2 is YSLEER. DNA for the CDR3: TGCGCCAGCAGCCAAGATAGGGGGACAGCCTATGGCTACACCTTC. It yields the protein CASSQDRGTAYGYTF.

V and J are TRBV18 and TRBJ2-5; 7 bases line up with TRBD1. The J call may be faulty, since TRBJ2-7 better matches the DNA end. Germline CDR1 is KGHSH and CDR2 is LQKENI. The CDR3 has 13 amino acids. The CDR3 loop is CASSLTGDHEQYF. The CDR3 DNA reads as TGTGCCAGCAGCTTAACAGGGGACCACGAGCAGTACTTC.

For the CDR3, the DNA is TGTGCCTGGAGTTGGGGGCAGGCCGGGGGCTACGAGCAGTACTTC. Its protein is CAWSWGQAGGYEQYF. The V gene is TRBV30, the J gene TRBJ2-7; either TRBD1 or TRBD2 may fit D (6 bases each). This CDR3 has 15 residues. The ends were cut back, 2 bases at V and 3 bases at J, with 17 bases in the middle. Germline assignment: CDR1 GTSNPN and CDR2 SVGIG (reference sequence).

V is TRBV20-1 and J is TRBJ2-5; no clear D. Germline V gene data show CDR1 as DFQATT and CDR2 as SNEGSKA (reference sequence). The CDR3 runs 13 residues. V dropped 7 bases and J dropped 5 bases, with 17 bases sitting between them. The CDR3 DNA sequence: TGCAGTGGACCCTGGGGAATTGGGGAGACCCAGTACTTC. This encodes CSGPWGIGETQYF.

This clonotype was observed a handful of times. The chain employs TRBV3-1 and TRBJ2-7; D remains ambiguous. The CDR3 extends over 13 amino acids. V was shortened by 0 bases and J by 4 bases, with 7 bases between the two germline ends. CDR1 is LGHDT, CDR2 YNNKEL, per germline (reference sequence). This CDR3 reads CASSQDIDYEQYF. The CDR3 DNA follows: TGTGCCAGCAGCCAAGATATAGATTACGAGCAGTACTTC.

The chain uses TRBV9 and TRBJ2-3, with 12 bases lining up with TRBD2. V lost 4 bases and J lost 2; bases outside the gene matches: 5. The CDR3 has 16 amino acids. CDR1 and CDR2 (germline): SGDLS, YYNGEE. The CDR3 DNA follows: TGTGCCAGCAGCAGCCTAGCGGGGGGGTACACAGATACGCAGTATTTT. It translates to CASSSLAGGYTDTQYF.

The CDR3, as DNA: TGCAGTGCTAGAATCCCCTATCTAGCGGGAGACTACAATGAGCAGTTCTTC. Protein sequence: CSARIPYLAGDYNEQFF. The chain combines TRBV20-1 with TRBJ2-1; TRBD2 matches 10 bases. CDR3 size: 17 residues. Germline V gene lookup returns CDR1 DFQATT and CDR2 SNEGSKA (reference sequence). The ends lost 2 bases at V and 3 bases at J; junction bases unmatched: 10.

The chain links TRBV29-1 to TRBJ2-7, with D perhaps TRBD1 (5 bases). In germline, CDR1 is SQVTM, CDR2 ANQGSEA. CDR3 length: 13 residues. V was trimmed by 5 bases and J by 0 bases, leaving 11 bases between them. This CDR3 is CSVQDMSSYEQYF. CDR3 in DNA: TGCAGCGTTCAGGACATGAGCTCCTACGAGCAGTACTTC.

The J gene is TRBJ1-2, the V gene TRBV4-2; D not certain. CDR3 length equals 14 residues. Germline assignment: CDR1 LGHNA and CDR2 YNFKEQ. V lost 0 bases and J lost 2, with 7 bases in between. CDR3: CASSQDIGNYGYTF. The DNA of the CDR3 is TGTGCCAGCAGCCAAGACATAGGAAACTATGGCTACACCTTC.

V gene TRBV20-1 combines with J gene TRBJ2-7; 7 bases fit TRBD1. This CDR3 has 16 amino acids. Looked up from germline, CDR1 is DFQATT and CDR2 is SNEGSKA (reference sequence). Losses at the gene ends were 1 base for V and 4 bases for J; bases not matched to a gene: 13. The CDR3 DNA reads TGCAGTGCTAGAGGGGGACAGTATAATGGAGTTTACGAGCAGTACTTC. Translation: CSARGGQYNGVYEQYF.

The genes are TRBV20-1 and TRBJ1-2; D is possibly TRBD1 (6 bases). CDR1 and CDR2 (germline): DFQATT, SNEGSKA (reference sequence). The CDR3 spans 13 residues. Trimming stripped 2 bases from V and 6 bases from J, with 13 bases between. CDR3 DNA sequence: TGCAGTGCTAGAAGGGGGGAGGTGGATGGCTACACCTTC. As protein: CSARRGEVDGYTF.

V gene TRBV4-1 combines with J gene TRBJ2-1; D is possibly TRBD1 or TRBD2 (5 bases each). V gave up 0 bases and J gave up 2 bases, with 14 bases separating them. In germline, CDR1 is MGHRA, CDR2 YSYEKL. This CDR3 is 17 amino acids long. The CDR3 protein is CASSQDRGASTYNEQFF. For the CDR3, the DNA is TGCGCCAGCAGCCAAGATCGAGGGGCCAGCACCTACAATGAGCAGTTCTTC.

The CDR3 loop is CASSRQEGQPQHF. CDR3 DNA: TGTGCCAGCAGTAGACAGGAGGGTCAGCCCCAGCATTTT. This rearrangement joins TRBV6-5 to TRBJ1-5; D perhaps matches TRBD1 (6 bases). Germline CDR1 MNHEY, CDR2 SVGAGI. The CDR3 consists of 13 residues. Trimming removed 5 bases from V and 6 bases from J, with 11 bases in between.

The V call is TRBV4-3, the J call TRBJ2-5; tentatively, D is TRBD2 (6 bases). Per the germline V gene, CDR1 is LGHNA and CDR2 is YSLEER. The CDR3 spans 15 residues. Deletions cut 0 bases from V and 5 bases from J, with 13 bases between. CDR3 amino acids: CASSQDRGSRETQYF. The CDR3 region has the DNA TGCGCCAGCAGCCAAGATCGGGGGTCACGGGAGACCCAGTACTTC.

This clonotype has just a few counts. This rearrangement joins TRBV3-1 to TRBJ2-7; 13 bases are a match to TRBD2. Trimming removed 6 bases from V and 5 bases from J; junction bases left unmatched: 1. From germline, CDR1 is LGHDT and CDR2 YNNKEL (reference sequence). This CDR3 region has 13 residues. The CDR3 spells CASRTSGRHEQYF. In DNA form, the CDR3 reads TGTGCCAGCAGGACTAGCGGGAGGCACGAGCAGTACTTC.

The chain couples TRBV10-3 to TRBJ2-1, with a weak D call TRBD1 (5 bases). This CDR3 contains 14 residues. Trimming took off 0 bases at V and 4 bases at J, with 7 bases between the two ends. CDR1 is ENHRY and CDR2 is SYGVKD in the germline V gene. The CDR3 DNA sequence: TGTGCCATCAGTGAGTCCCCAGGGTACAATGAGCAGTTCTTC. This codes for CAISESPGYNEQFF.

This clonotype was seen just once. DNA for the CDR3: TGTGCCAGCAGTTCTGGAGGGACCCTGTACGAGCAGTACTTC. Translation: CASSSGGTLYEQYF. This chain links TRBV28 with TRBJ2-7; D is possibly TRBD2 (6 bases). The CDR3 sequence is 14 residues long. V was clipped by 4 bases and J by 4 bases, with 14 bases between them. Germline V gene data show CDR1 as MDHEN and CDR2 as SYDVKM. Filled out from reference TRBV28 and TRBJ2-7, the complete variable domain reads DVKVTQSSRYLVKRTGEKVFLECVQDMDHENMFWYRQDPGLGLRLIYFSYDVKMKEKGDIPEGYSVSREKKERFSLILESASTNQTSMYLCASSSGGTLYEQYFGPGTRLTVT.

The CDR3 loop reads CASGRPSNTGELFF. CDR3 DNA: TGTGCCAGCGGAAGACCGAGCAACACCGGGGAGCTGTTTTTT. This chain connects TRBV2 to TRBJ2-2; D ambiguous. Germline V gene sequence: CDR1 SNHLY, CDR2 FYNNEI. V lost 8 bases to trimming and J lost 2 bases, with 12 bases between them. The CDR3 totals 14 residues.

This clonotype was counted once. V is TRBV20-1 and J is TRBJ2-5; 12 nucleotides line up with TRBD2. This CDR3 has 14 amino acids. The germline CDR1 and CDR2 sequences are DFQATT and SNEGSKA (reference sequence). V lost 7 bases and J lost 9; bases outside the gene matches: 12. CDR3 sequence reads: CSVDGTSGSGAQYF. The CDR3 bases are TGCAGTGTTGACGGGACTAGCGGGTCAGGGGCCCAGTACTTC.

This chain connects TRBV5-5 to TRBJ2-6; no clear D gene. V lost 1 base and J 6 bases, leaving 14 bases between the germline ends. Germline V gene lookup returns CDR1 SGHKS and CDR2 YYEKEE (reference sequence). The CDR3 is made up of 16 amino acids. CDR3 bases: TGTGCCAGCAGCTTGTCCCCTGTACTTTCGGCCAACGTCCTGACTTTC. Amino acids: CASSLSPVLSANVLTF.